This T cell receptor beta chain was profiled in a study of cytomegalovirus exposure and HLA in healthy donors. Findings of the study overall: The authors listed 150 to 200 TCR beta chains as cytomegalovirus-associated.

In germline, CDR1 is MNHEY, CDR2 SMNVEV (reference sequence). Trimming shortened V by 5 bases and J by 3 bases, and 7 bases separated the two germline ends. The CDR3 covers 13 residues. The assay was immunoSEQ multiplex PCR, and TCRdb's table has in-frame clones only and misses some. The table includes roughly 150,000 clones, 85% to 90% detected once. As to this clone: Antigen unknown.

The material sequenced was PBMCs. The rearrangement joins TRBV27 to TRBJ2-2; D gene unclear. The receptor was isolated from a woman aged 18-35 years in good health and CMV-seropositive. CDR3 in DNA: TGTGCCAGCAGTCCGCGTCACACCGGGGAGCTGTTTTTT. This gives the protein CASSPRHTGELFF.